These T cell receptor beta chains were read from a single sample in a study of blood T cell repertoires in COVID-19. Only in-frame clones appear in the TCRdb table, and some are missing; sequencing was by immunoSEQ multiplex PCR. The sample includes 150,000 to 200,000 clones, about four fifths of them seen just once. Sequenced material: peripheral blood. The receptor source for this set is a man aged 60-69 years with acute or convalescent COVID-19. CDR3s include the opening cysteine and the closing phenylalanine or tryptophan. D genes are given only for firm matches. Clone sizes are given selectively: once, few, many, or a class where the clone is expanded.

TRBD1	TRBV7-2	TRBJ1-5	-	CASSPMTGANQPQHF	TGTGCCAGCAGTCCTATGACAGGGGCCAATCAGCCCCAGCATTTT
-	TRBV9	TRBJ2-7	once	CATPLEQYF	TGTGCCACCCCACTTGAGCAGTACTTC
TRBD1	TRBV19	TRBJ2-7	-	CASSMKPGQGYYEQYF	TGTGCCAGTAGTATGAAACCAGGACAGGGTTACTACGAGCAGTACTTC
-	TRBV2	TRBJ2-7	-	CASIQGSSEQYF	TGTGCCAGCATACAGGGTAGCTCCGAGCAGTACTTC
-	TRBV9	TRBJ1-1	-	CASSVVGQNTEAFF	TGTGCCAGCAGCGTAGTGGGACAGAACACTGAAGCTTTCTTT
-	TRBV3-1/TRBV3-2	TRBJ1-2	-	CASYGGGSDYGYTF	TGTGCCAGCTACGGTGGCGGCTCTGACTATGGCTACACCTTC
-	TRBV10-3	TRBJ1-5	-	CAISPGSRTQNQPQHF	TGTGCCATCAGTCCCGGGTCTCGGACTCAGAATCAGCCCCAGCATTTT
TRBD1	TRBV28	TRBJ2-1	-	CASSMGQVGDEQFF	TGTGCCAGCAGTATGGGACAGGTGGGAGATGAGCAGTTCTTC
-	TRBV6-5	TRBJ1-1	-	CASSEDINTEAFF	TGTGCCAGCAGCGAGGACATCAACACTGAAGCTTTCTTT
-	TRBV30	TRBJ1-2	once	CAWIHPSPNYGYTF	TGTGCCTGGATTCACCCGAGTCCTAACTATGGCTACACCTTC
TRBD1	TRBV27	TRBJ1-6	-	CASSFGTGGDSPLHF	TGTGCCAGCAGTTTCGGGACAGGGGGAGATTCACCCCTCCACTTT
TRBD2	TRBV11-2	TRBJ2-1	-	CASSLVLAGQGVNEQFF	TGTGCCAGCAGCTTAGTCCTAGCGGGCCAAGGGGTCAATGAGCAGTTCTTC
-	TRBV24-1	TRBJ2-5	once	CATSDPKPAVAETQYF	TGTGCCACCAGTGATCCAAAACCAGCGGTGGCGGAGACCCAGTACTTC
TRBD1	TRBV15	TRBJ1-3	few	CAASRDRSGNTIYF	TGTGCCGCGTCCCGGGACAGGTCTGGAAACACCATATATTTT
TRBD2	TRBV7-2	TRBJ2-2	many	CASSSSGNTGELFF	TGTGCCAGCAGCTCTAGCGGGAACACCGGGGAGCTGTTTTTT
TRBD1	TRBV4-1	TRBJ2-3	few	CASSQVMVRGPSTDTQYF	TGCGCCAGCAGCCAAGTAATGGTGAGGGGGCCCAGCACAGATACGCAGTATTTT
TRBD1	TRBV15	TRBJ2-7	-	CATSRSDRGAYEQYF	TGTGCCACCAGCAGATCGGACAGGGGGGCCTACGAGCAGTACTTC
TRBD1	TRBV7-6	TRBJ1-3	few	CASSATGTGNTIYF	TGTGCCAGCAGCGCGACAGGGACTGGAAACACCATATATTTT
-	TRBV11-2	TRBJ1-3	-	CASSLVGGTGNTIYF	TGTGCCAGCAGCTTAGTGGGGGGGACTGGAAACACCATATATTTT
-	TRBV4-3	TRBJ2-3	-	CASSQDLLRGGPDTQYF	TGCGCCAGCAGCCAAGACCTTTTGAGGGGGGGCCCGGATACGCAGTATTTT
-	TRBV6-6	TRBJ2-5	-	CASSYRQVGETQYF	TGTGCCAGCAGTTACCGGCAGGTTGGGGAGACCCAGTACTTC
-	TRBV5-4	TRBJ2-2	-	CASSSGPRGAGELFF	TGTGCCAGCAGTTCCGGTCCCAGGGGAGCCGGGGAGCTGTTTTTT
TRBD1	TRBV10-3	TRBJ1-2	-	CAIAPGGDDYGYTF	TGTGCCATCGCCCCAGGGGGCGATGACTATGGCTACACCTTC
TRBD1	TRBV29-1	TRBJ2-1	-	CSARGGQGVEQFF	TGCAGCGCACGCGGGGGACAGGGAGTTGAGCAGTTCTTC
-	TRBV2	TRBJ1-2	-	CASSGDGGRYGYTF	TGTGCCAGCAGTGGTGATGGGGGCCGCTATGGCTACACCTTC
TRBD2	TRBV6-5	TRBJ2-2	-	CASSLAGGTGELFF	TGTGCCAGCAGCTTAGCGGGAGGTACCGGGGAGCTGTTTTTT
TRBD1	TRBV9	TRBJ2-3	-	CASKAGGYSSTDTQYF	TGTGCCAGCAAAGCAGGGGGCTACTCTAGCACAGATACGCAGTATTTT
TRBD1	TRBV24-1	TRBJ1-5	-	CATSDLGDRVFSQPQHF	TGTGCCACCAGTGATTTAGGGGACAGGGTTTTCTCTCAGCCCCAGCATTTT
-	TRBV30	TRBJ1-2	-	CAWSGGSRGSSGYTF	TGTGCCTGGAGTGGAGGATCACGCGGGTCTTCTGGCTACACCTTC
-	TRBV21-1	TRBJ1-3	-	CASTQRRGLGNTIYF	TGTGCCAGCACCCAAAGGAGGGGGCTTGGAAACACCATATATTTT
-	TRBV2	TRBJ1-1	-	CASKGEEAKAFF	TGTGCCAGCAAGGGAGAGGAGGCTAAGGCTTTCTTT
-	TRBV5-4	TRBJ2-1	once	CASSLVREEQFF	TGTGCCAGCAGCTTGGTGCGTGAGGAGCAGTTCTTC
TRBD1	TRBV28	TRBJ1-2	-	CASSSGRTGTGINYGYTF	TGTGCCAGCAGTTCAGGACGTACCGGGACAGGAATCAACTATGGCTACACCTTC
TRBD1	TRBV19	TRBJ1-1	-	CASSIGPTGGARNTEAFF	TGTGCCAGTAGTATAGGCCCGACAGGGGGCGCTAGGAACACTGAAGCTTTCTTT
TRBD2	TRBV24-1	TRBJ2-1	-	CATSVKRAGGWNEQFF	TGTGCCACCAGTGTAAAGAGAGCGGGAGGTTGGAATGAGCAGTTCTTC
-	TRBV4-2	TRBJ1-1	-	CASSQEQANPPDTEAFF	TGTGCCAGCAGCCAAGAGCAGGCAAATCCCCCGGACACTGAAGCTTTCTTT
-	TRBV18	TRBJ2-5	-	CASSPRQTQETQYF	TGTGCCAGCTCACCTCGACAGACACAAGAGACCCAGTACTTC
TRBD1	TRBV5-1	TRBJ1-2	-	CASSSLGTGDYYGYTF	TGCGCCAGCAGCTCACTCGGGACAGGGGATTACTATGGCTACACCTTC
-	TRBV3-1/TRBV3-2	TRBJ1-1	few	CASSQGGQVIEAFF	TGTGCCAGCAGCCAAGGTGGACAAGTAATAGAAGCTTTCTTT
-	TRBV3-1/TRBV3-2	TRBJ2-1	-	CASSQQGGNEQFF	TGTGCCAGCAGCCAACAGGGTGGCAATGAGCAGTTCTTC
-	TRBV6-5	TRBJ1-6	few	CASRGGSNSPLHF	TGTGCCAGCAGAGGGGGAAGTAATTCACCCCTCCACTTT
TRBD2	TRBV18	TRBJ2-3	-	CASSPPGGAGTDTQYF	TGTGCCAGCTCACCACCCGGGGGGGCGGGCACAGATACGCAGTATTTT
TRBD1	TRBV29-1	TRBJ2-3	once	CSVDRGGTGTDTQYF	TGCAGCGTGGACAGGGGAGGGACTGGCACAGATACGCAGTATTTT
-	TRBV27	TRBJ1-6	-	CASSPGVEVPNSPLHF	TGTGCCAGCAGTCCTGGGGTGGAGGTCCCTAATTCACCCCTCCACTTT
-	TRBV6-4	TRBJ2-7	-	CASSDSNLVGTYEQYF	TGTGCCAGCAGTGACTCGAATCTAGTCGGGACCTACGAGCAGTACTTC
TRBD2	TRBV6-4	TRBJ2-1	-	CASKIGTRSNEQFF	TGTGCCAGCAAGATCGGGACTAGATCCAATGAGCAGTTCTTC
-	TRBV30	TRBJ2-7	-	CAFHTHGGFTYEQYF	TGTGCCTTCCATACACACGGCGGGTTCACCTACGAGCAGTACTTC
TRBD1	TRBV19	TRBJ1-3	-	CASRNWTGTVWNTIYF	TGTGCCAGTAGGAATTGGACAGGGACGGTTTGGAACACCATATATTTT
TRBD1	TRBV2	TRBJ1-5	-	CASSDGPTGTDQPQHF	TGTGCCAGCAGTGATGGCCCGACAGGGACTGATCAGCCCCAGCATTTT
-	TRBV4-1	TRBJ2-7	-	CASSQDHVSGYEQYF	TGCGCCAGCAGCCAAGATCACGTCTCAGGCTACGAGCAGTACTTC
-	TRBV3-1/TRBV3-2	TRBJ1-1	-	CASSLPDRNTEAFF	TGTGCCAGCAGCCTGCCCGACAGGAACACTGAAGCTTTCTTT
TRBD1	TRBV19	TRBJ1-2	-	CASNPGGIYGYTF	TGTGCCAGTAACCCAGGGGGAATCTATGGCTACACCTTC
TRBD1	TRBV6-6	TRBJ2-7	-	CASSRTGSYEQYF	TGTGCCAGCAGTCGGACAGGCTCCTACGAGCAGTACTTC
TRBD1	TRBV30	TRBJ2-4	-	CAWSDRTGGNIQYF	TGTGCCTGGAGTGACCGGACAGGGGGAAACATTCAGTACTTC
TRBD2	TRBV9	TRBJ2-7	-	CASSVERAGEYEQYF	TGTGCCAGCAGCGTAGAGAGAGCGGGAGAATACGAGCAGTACTTC